This TCR beta chain appears in the sequencing data of a study of CD8 T cells in Susac syndrome. Study-level background: Patients with Susac syndrome who were sequenced included six with active disease and eight in remission.

Germline V gene data show CDR1 as LGHDT and CDR2 as YNNKEL (reference sequence). The CDR3 totals 14 residues. V was shortened by 4 bases and J by 3 bases, with 12 bases between the two germline ends. RNA totalling roughly 0.45 to 1 ug underwent reverse transcription with random hexamers. Amplification of TCR beta CDR3 was carried out by immunoSEQ multiplex PCR, which covered 54 Vbeta and 13 Jbeta segments. TCRdb ran MiXCR on the immunoSEQ multiplex PCR reads and lists one entry per CDR3 protein. This table holds some 77,000 distinct CDR3 sequences, 85% to 95% found once. TCR beta sequencing covered blood CD8+ and CD4+ T cells. This clonotype has just one count.

The sequencing input was CD4+ T cells from PBMCs. The chain has TRBV3-1 and TRBJ1-2; D is ambiguous. This clonotype was sampled from a human donor with Susac syndrome. CDR3: CASSPRRSDYGYTF. DNA of the CDR3: TGTGCCAGCAGCCCGAGGAGGTCGGACTATGGCTACACCTTC.